This T cell receptor beta chain was observed in a study of blood T cells in healthy people across ages. Notes on the study in general: Donor CMV infection status was unknown, possibly confounding age-related changes in expanded clonotypes.

On this clonotype: The antigen is not known.

A second about 6 to 12 cycle PCR used barcoded and J-beta primers. TCRdb analysed the 5' RACE reads with MiXCR anew, one entry per CDR3 protein. The table shows about a million distinct CDR3 sequences, with roughly 51% occurring only once. The V end lost 3 bases, the J end lost 7 bases, and 13 bases lay between the germline ends. Germline CDR1 is SQVTM and CDR2 is ANQGSEA. CDR3 length: 12 residues. The clonotype originates from a woman aged 55-75 years in good health. The sample consisted of blood. The rearrangement joins TRBV29-1 to TRBJ2-7; D is unresolved. The CDR3 DNA follows: TGCAGCGTTGAGGACCAAGCTGGGGAGCAGTACTTC. Residues: CSVEDQAGEQYF.